This record looks at one TCR beta chain sequence and its context. The antigen is unknown. The junction differs from germline at one of its ends, possibly a read error. The same CDR3 can be traced to other DNA sequences in this sample. The data belong to a study of cytomegalovirus exposure and HLA in healthy donors. Regarding the study as a whole: Published work reported that the classifier diagnosed cytomegalovirus status with high specificity and sensitivity. The study listed 164 cytomegalovirus-associated TCR beta chains.

Germline V gene sequence: CDR1 SGHNT, CDR2 YYREEE (reference sequence). This CDR3 region has 14 residues. The study ran its PCR with 60 Vbeta and 13 Jbeta primers. Study processing details: In a later analysis, roughly 11 million of 75 million to 85 million unique beta chains occurred in at least two donors. Data came from immunoSEQ multiplex PCR; TCRdb stores just in-frame clones and leaves some out. V and J calls and clone size follow that table, whereas D and trimming were derived from the DNA. The table shows around 190,000 clones, with approximately 82% occurring only once. This chain uses TRBV5-4 with TRBJ1-1, with D maybe TRBD1 (6 bases). This TCR was sampled from a man aged 35-49 years in good health and CMV-seropositive. The specimen sequenced was PBMCs. The CDR3 region is CASSLAGRDTEAFF. The CDR3 coding sequence is TGTGCCAGCAGCTTGGCAGGCAGGGACACTGAGGCTTTCTTT.